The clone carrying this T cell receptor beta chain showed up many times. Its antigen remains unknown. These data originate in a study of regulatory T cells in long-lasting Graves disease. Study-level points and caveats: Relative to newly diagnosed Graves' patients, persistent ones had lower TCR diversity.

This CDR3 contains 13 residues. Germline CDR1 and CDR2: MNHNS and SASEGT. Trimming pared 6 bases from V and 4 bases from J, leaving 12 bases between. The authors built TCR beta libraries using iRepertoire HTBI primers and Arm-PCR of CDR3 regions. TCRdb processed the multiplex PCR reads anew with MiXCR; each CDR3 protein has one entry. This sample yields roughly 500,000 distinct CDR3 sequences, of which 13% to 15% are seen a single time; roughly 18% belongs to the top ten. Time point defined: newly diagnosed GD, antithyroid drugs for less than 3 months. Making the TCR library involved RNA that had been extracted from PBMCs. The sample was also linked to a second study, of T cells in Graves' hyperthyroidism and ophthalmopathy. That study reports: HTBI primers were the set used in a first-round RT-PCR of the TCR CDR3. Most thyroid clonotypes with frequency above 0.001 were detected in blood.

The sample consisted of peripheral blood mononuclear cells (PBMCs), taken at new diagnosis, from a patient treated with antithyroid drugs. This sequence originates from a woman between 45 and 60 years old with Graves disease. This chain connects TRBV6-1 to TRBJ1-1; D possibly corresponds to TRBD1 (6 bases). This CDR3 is CASRGGGGTEAFF. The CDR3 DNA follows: TGTGCCAGCAGAGGGGGTGGGGGCACTGAAGCTTTCTTT.